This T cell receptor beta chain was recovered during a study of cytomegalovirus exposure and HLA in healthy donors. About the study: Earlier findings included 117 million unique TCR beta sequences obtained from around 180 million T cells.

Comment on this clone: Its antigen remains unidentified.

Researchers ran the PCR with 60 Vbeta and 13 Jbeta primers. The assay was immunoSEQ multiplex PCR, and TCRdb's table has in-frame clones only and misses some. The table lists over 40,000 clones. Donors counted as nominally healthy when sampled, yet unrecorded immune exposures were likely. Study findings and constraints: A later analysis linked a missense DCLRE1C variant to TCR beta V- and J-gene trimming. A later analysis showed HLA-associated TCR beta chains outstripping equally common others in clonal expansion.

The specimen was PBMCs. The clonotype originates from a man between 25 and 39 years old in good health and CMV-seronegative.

DNA for the CDR3: TGTGCCAGCTCACCACCAGAGGGGGGGCTCCTCTACGAGCAGTACTTC. Translated, it gives CASSPPEGGLLYEQYF. This chain joins TRBV18 and TRBJ2-7, with TRBD2 as a possible D gene (7 bases). CDR3 length: 16 amino acids. Trimming shortened V by 0 bases and J by 3 bases, and 15 bases separated the two germline ends. The germline V gene encodes CDR1 KGHSH and CDR2 LQKENI.